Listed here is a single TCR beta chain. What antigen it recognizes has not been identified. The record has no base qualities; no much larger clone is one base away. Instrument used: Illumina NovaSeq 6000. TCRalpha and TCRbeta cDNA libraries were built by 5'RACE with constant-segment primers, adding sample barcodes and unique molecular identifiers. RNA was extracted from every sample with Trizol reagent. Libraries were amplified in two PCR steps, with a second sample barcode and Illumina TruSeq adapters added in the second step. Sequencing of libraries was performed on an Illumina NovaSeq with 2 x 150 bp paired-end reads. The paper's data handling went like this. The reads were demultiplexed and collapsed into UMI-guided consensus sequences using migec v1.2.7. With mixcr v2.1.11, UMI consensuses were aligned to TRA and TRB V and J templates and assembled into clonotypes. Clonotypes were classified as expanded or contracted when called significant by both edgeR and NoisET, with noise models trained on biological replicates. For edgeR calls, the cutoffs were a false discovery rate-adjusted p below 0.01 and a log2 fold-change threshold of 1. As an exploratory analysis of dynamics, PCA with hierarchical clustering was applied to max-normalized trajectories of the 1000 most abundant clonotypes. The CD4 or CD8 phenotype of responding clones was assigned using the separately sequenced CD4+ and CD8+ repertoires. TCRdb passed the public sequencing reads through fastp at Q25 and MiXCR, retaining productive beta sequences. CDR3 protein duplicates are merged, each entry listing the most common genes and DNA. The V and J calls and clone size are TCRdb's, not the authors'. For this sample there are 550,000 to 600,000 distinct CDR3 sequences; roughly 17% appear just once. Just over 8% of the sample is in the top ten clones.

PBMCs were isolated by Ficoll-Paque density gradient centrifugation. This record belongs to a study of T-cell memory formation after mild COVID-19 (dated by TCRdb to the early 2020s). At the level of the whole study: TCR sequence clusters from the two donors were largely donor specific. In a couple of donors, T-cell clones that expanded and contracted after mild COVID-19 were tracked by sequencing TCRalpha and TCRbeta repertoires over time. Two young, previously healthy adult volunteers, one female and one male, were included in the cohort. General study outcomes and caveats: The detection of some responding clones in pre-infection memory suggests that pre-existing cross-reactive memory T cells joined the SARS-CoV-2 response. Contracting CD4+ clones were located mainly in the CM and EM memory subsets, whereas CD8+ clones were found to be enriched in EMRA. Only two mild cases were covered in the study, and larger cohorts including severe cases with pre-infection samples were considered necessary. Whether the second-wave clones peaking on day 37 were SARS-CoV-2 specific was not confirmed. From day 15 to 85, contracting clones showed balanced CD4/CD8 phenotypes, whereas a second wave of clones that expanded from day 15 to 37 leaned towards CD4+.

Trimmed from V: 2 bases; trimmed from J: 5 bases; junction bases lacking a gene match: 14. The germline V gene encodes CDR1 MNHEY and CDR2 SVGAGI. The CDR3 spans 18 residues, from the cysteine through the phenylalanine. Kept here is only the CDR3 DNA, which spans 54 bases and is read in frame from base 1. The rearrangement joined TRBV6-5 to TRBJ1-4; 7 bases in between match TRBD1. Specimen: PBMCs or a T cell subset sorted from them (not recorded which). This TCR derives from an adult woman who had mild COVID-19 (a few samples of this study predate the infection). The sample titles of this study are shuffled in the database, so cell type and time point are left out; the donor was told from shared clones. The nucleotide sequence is TGTGCCAGCAGTTACCACACCCCGGCCGGGACAGCAAATGAAAAACTGTTTTTT. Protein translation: CASSYHTPAGTANEKLFF.